The T cell receptor beta chain under discussion was sequenced for a study of technical replicates of blood from four donors. Produced via immunoSEQ multiplex PCR; TCRdb's table is partial and in-frame only. The profile shows under 80,000 clones, approximately 91% of them singletons. The germline CDR1 and CDR2 sequences are LNHDA and SQIVND (reference sequence). The CDR3 has 15 residues. Germline trimming cut 4 bases from V and 3 bases from J; bases unmatched to any gene: 5. The V call is TRBV19, the J call TRBJ2-7, with 11 bases lining up with TRBD2. This TCR derives from a human donor in good health. Some clones in this sample may be carry-over from other donors' samples. Sequencing used T cells isolated from PBMCs. DNA of the CDR3: TGTGCCAGTAGTAATCCACTAGCGGGAGTCTACGAGCAGTACTTC. It yields the protein CASSNPLAGVYEQYF.